This T cell receptor beta chain originates from a study of blood T cells in healthy people across ages. This clonotype was picked up a small number of times. Next came a second PCR, run for about 6 to 11 cycles, which used a sample-barcoded 5' primer along with a J-beta primer mix. TCRdb reprocessed the 5' RACE reads via MiXCR and lists one record per CDR3 protein. The sample yields 1.5 million to 2 million distinct CDR3 sequences, 49% seen once. CDR1 is MDHEN, CDR2 SYDVKM, per germline. This CDR3 contains 13 residues. V shed 5 bases, J shed 4 bases, and the junction held 4 bases outside the gene matches.

V gene TRBV28 combines with J gene TRBJ1-1, with 7 bases matching TRBD1. This clonotype originated in a middle-aged woman in good health. Specimen: blood. CDR3 DNA: TGTGCCAGCAGTGTGTCAGGGGGCACTGAAGCTTTCTTT. Translating gives CASSVSGGTEAFF. Variable domain in full (rest from reference TRBV28 and TRBJ1-1): DVKVTQSSRYLVKRTGEKVFLECVQDMDHENMFWYRQDPGLGLRLIYFSYDVKMKEKGDIPEGYSVSREKKERFSLILESASTNQTSMYLCASSVSGGTEAFFGQGTRLTVV.